This TCR beta chain was sequenced for a study of cytomegalovirus exposure and HLA in healthy donors. Overall study context: As released early, the data held 65 million to 90 million unique TCRs from HLA-typed donors.

Study outcomes and limitations: Several top significant clusters appeared, in a later analysis, to be linked to common viral pathogens.

There are 14 residues in the CDR3. Losses at the gene ends were 0 bases for V and 6 bases for J; bases not matched to a gene: 4. In germline, CDR1 is GTSNPN, CDR2 SVGIG (reference sequence). Concerning this clone: The target antigen is unknown.

PCR involved 60 Vbeta and 13 Jbeta primers. Method: immunoSEQ multiplex PCR; TCRdb's copy keeps in-frame clones and lacks some. The sample comprises fewer than 200,000 clones, roughly two thirds of which are singletons, and around 4.3% rests with the top ten. The source of this sequence is a woman under 30 in good health and CMV-seropositive. The sample taken for sequencing was PBMCs. The V and J genes are TRBV30 and TRBJ1-4, with TRBD1 matching over 7 bases. CDR3 sequence (DNA): TGTGCCTGGAGTGTAAGACAGGGCCATGAAAAACTGTTTTTT. It codes for CAWSVRQGHEKLFF.